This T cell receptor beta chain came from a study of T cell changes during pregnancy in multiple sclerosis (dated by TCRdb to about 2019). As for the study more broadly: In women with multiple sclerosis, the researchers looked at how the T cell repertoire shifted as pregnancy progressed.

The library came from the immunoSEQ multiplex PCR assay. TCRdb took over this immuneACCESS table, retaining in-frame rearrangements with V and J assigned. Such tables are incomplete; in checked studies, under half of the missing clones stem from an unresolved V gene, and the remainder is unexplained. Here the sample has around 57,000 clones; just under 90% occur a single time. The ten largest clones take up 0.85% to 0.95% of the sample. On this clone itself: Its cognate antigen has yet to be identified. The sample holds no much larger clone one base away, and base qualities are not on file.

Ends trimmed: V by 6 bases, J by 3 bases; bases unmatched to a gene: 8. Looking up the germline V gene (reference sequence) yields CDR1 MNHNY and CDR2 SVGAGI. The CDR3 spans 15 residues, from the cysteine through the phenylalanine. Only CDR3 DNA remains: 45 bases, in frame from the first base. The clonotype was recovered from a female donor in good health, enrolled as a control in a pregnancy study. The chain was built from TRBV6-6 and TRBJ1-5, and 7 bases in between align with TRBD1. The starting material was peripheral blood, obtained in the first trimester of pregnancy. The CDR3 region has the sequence CASSRRGGDNQPQHF. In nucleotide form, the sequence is TGTGCCAGCAGCCGAAGAGGGGGCGACAATCAGCCCCAGCATTTT.